This T cell receptor (beta chain) was profiled in a study of T cell changes during pregnancy in multiple sclerosis. The CDR3 consists of 15 residues. V lost 6 bases and J lost 3; bases outside the gene matches: 8. From germline, CDR1 is SNHLY and CDR2 FYNNEI. Generated by immunoSEQ multiplex PCR, the TCRdb table keeps only in-frame clones and is missing some. The data contain about 97,000 clones, 90% of them singletons. This sequence was found in a female donor in good health, enrolled as a control in a pregnancy study. The genes are TRBV2 and TRBJ1-1; 9 bases agree with TRBD1. The material sequenced was peripheral blood, taken in the second trimester of pregnancy. This CDR3 reads CASRVQGAVDTEAFF. The CDR3, as DNA: TGTGCCAGCAGGGTACAGGGGGCGGTGGACACTGAAGCTTTCTTT.